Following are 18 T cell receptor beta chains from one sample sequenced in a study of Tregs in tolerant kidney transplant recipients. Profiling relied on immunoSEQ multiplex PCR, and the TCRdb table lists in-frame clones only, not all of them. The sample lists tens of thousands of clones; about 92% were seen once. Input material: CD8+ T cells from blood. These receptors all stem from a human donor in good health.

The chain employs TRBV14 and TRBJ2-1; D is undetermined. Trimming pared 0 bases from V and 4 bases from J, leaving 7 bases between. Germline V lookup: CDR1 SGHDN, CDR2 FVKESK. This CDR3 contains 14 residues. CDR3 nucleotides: TGTGCCAGCAGCCAAGAAGCCATTTACAATGAGCAGTTCTTC. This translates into CASSQEAIYNEQFF. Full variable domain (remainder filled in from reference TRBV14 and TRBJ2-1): EAGVTQFPSHSVIEKGQTVTLRCDPISGHDNLYWYRRVMGKEIKFLLHFVKESKQDESGMPNNRFLAERTGGTYSTLKVQPAELEDSGVYFCASSQEAIYNEQFFGPGTRLTVL.

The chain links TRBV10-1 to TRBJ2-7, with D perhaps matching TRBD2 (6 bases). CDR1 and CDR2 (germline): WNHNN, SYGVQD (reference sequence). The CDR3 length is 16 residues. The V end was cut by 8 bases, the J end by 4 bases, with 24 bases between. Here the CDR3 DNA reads TGCGCCAGCCTGAAAGGAGCGGGTCCTGAGGATTACGAGCAGTACTTC. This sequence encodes CASLKGAGPEDYEQYF.

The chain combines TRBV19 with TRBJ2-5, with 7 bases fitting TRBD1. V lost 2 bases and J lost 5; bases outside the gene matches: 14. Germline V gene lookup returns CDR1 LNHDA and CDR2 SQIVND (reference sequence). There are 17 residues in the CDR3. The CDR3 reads CASSIRHRGKMGETQYF. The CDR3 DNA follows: TGTGCCAGTAGTATAAGACACAGGGGAAAGATGGGGGAGACCCAGTACTTC.

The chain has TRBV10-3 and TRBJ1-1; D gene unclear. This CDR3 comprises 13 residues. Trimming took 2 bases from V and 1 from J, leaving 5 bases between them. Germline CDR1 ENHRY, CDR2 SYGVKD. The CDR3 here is CAISEGPNTEAFF. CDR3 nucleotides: TGTGCCATCAGTGAGGGACCGAACACTGAAGCTTTCTTT.

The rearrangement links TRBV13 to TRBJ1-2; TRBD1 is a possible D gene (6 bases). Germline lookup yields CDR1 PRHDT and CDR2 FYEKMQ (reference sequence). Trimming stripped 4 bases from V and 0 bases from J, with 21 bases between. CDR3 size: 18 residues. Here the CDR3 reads CASSSTGSWPLTNYGYTF. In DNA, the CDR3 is TGTGCCAGCAGCTCCACAGGGAGTTGGCCTCTGACTAACTATGGCTACACCTTC.

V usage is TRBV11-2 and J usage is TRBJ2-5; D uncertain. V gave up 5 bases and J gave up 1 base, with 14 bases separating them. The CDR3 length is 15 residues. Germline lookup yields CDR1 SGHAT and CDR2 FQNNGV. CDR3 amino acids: CASSPYREIQETQYF. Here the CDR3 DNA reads TGTGCCAGCAGCCCCTACAGAGAGATCCAAGAGACCCAGTACTTC.

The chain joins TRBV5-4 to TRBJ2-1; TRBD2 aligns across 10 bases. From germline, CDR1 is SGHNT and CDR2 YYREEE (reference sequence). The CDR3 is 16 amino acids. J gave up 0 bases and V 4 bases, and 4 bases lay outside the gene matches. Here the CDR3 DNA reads TGTGCCAGCAGCACCGCTAGCGGGAGCTCCTACAATGAGCAGTTCTTC. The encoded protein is CASSTASGSSYNEQFF.

The CDR3 region has the DNA TGTGCCAGCAGCCCCCCCCGGGACGACTGGTTCTACGAGCAGTACTTC. It specifies CASSPPRDDWFYEQYF. This rearrangement joins TRBV7-9 to TRBJ2-7; either TRBD1 or TRBD2 may supply D (5 bases each). The CDR3 is made up of 16 amino acids. Trimming pared 5 bases from V and 3 bases from J, leaving 20 bases between. CDR1 is SEHNR, CDR2 FQNEAQ, per germline (reference sequence).

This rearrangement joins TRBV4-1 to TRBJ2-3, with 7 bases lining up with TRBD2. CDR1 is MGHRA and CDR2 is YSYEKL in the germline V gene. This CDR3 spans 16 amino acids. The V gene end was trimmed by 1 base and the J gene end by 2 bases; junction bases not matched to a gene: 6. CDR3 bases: TGCGCCAGCAGCCAAGTCGGACTAGTCCCCACAGATACGCAGTATTTT. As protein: CASSQVGLVPTDTQYF.

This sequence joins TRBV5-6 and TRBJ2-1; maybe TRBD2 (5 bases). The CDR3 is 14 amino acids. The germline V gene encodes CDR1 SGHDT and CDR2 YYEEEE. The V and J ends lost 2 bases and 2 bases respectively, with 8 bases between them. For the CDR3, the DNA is TGTGCCAGCAGCTTTTCCGGGGCCTACAATGAGCAGTTCTTC. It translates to CASSFSGAYNEQFF.

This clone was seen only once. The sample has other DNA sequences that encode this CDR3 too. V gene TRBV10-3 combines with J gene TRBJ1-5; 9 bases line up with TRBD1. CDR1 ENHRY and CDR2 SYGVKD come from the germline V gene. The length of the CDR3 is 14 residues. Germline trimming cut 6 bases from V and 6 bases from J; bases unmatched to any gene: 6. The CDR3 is CAIRPRQGGQPQHF. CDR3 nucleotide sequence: TGTGCCATCAGGCCTAGACAGGGGGGTCAGCCCCAGCATTTT.

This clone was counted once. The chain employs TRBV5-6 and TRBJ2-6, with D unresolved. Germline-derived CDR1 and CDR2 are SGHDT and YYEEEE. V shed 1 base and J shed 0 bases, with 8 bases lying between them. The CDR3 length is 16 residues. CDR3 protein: CASSLRDTSGANVLTF. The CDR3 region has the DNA TGTGCCAGCAGCTTGAGGGATACCTCTGGGGCCAACGTCCTGACTTTC.

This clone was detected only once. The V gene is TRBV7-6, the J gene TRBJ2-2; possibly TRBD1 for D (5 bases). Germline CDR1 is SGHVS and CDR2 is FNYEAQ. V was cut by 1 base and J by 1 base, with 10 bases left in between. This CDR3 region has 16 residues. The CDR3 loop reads CASSLGPGQNTGELFF. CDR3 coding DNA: TGTGCCAGCAGCTTAGGACCAGGGCAGAACACCGGGGAGCTGTTTTTT.

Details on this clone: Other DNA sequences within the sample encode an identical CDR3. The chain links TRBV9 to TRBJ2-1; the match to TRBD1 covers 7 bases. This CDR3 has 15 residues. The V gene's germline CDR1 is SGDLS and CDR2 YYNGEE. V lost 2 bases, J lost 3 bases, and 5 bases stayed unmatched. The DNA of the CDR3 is TGTGCCAGCAGCGTTGTAGGGGACAGCTACAATGAGCAGTTCTTC. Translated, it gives CASSVVGDSYNEQFF.

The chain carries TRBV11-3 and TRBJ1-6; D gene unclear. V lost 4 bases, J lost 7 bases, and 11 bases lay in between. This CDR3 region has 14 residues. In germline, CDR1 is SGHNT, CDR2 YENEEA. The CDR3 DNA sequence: TGTGCCAGCAGCTCGGCAGAGCCCAATTCACCCCTCCACTTT. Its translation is CASSSAEPNSPLHF. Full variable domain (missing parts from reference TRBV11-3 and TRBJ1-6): EAGVVQSPRYKIIEKKQPVAFWCNPISGHNTLYWYLQNLGQGPELLIRYENEEAVDDSQLPKDRFSAERLKGVDSTLKIQPAELGDSAVYLCASSSAEPNSPLHFGNGTRLTVT.

The CDR3 coding sequence is TGTGCCAGCAGCTTAACACAACCCTACGAGCAGTACTTC. This translates into CASSLTQPYEQYF. This chain uses TRBV11-2 with TRBJ2-7; D is undetermined. V shed 2 bases and J shed 2 bases, with 7 bases lying between them. The CDR3 spans 13 residues. Germline V gene data show CDR1 as SGHAT and CDR2 as FQNNGV.

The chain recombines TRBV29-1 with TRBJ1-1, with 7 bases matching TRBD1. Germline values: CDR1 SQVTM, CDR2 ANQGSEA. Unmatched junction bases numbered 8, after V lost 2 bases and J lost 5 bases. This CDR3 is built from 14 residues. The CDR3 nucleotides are TGCAGCGTTGAAAAGACGACAGGGAATACTGAAGCTTTCTTT. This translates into CSVEKTTGNTEAFF.

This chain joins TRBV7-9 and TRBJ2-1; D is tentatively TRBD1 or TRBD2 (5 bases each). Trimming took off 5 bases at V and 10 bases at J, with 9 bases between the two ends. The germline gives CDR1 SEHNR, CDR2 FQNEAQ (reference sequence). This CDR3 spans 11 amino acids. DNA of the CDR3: TGTGCCAGCAGCGGGGGTAACGAGCAGTTCTTC. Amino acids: CASSGGNEQFF.